The rows below give T cell receptor beta chains drawn from one sample of a study of blood T cell repertoires in COVID-19. Clones were sequenced by immunoSEQ multiplex PCR, and TCRdb holds only the in-frame ones, with some missing. Seen here are about 500,000 clones, roughly nine tenths observed once, and the top ten hold around 0.9%. Source material: peripheral blood. The source is a man aged 18 to 30 with COVID-19, enrolled during active disease. The CDR3 runs from the conserved cysteine through the conserved F or W. The D gene is left open where the match is weak. Only some rows state a clone size, as once, few, many or a class for expanded clones.

cdr3_aa,cdr3_nt,d_call,j_call,clone_size,v_call
CAWSRTSTADTQYF,TGTGCCTGGAGTAGGACTAGCACAGCCGATACGCAGTATTTT,TRBD2,TRBJ2-3,.,TRBV30
CASSQLIRDRETRSNQPQHF,TGCGCCAGCAGTCAATTGATTCGGGACAGAGAGACCCGTAGCAATCAGCCCCAGCATTTT,TRBD1,TRBJ1-5,once,TRBV23-1
CASSWDTRRTEAFF,TGTGCCAGCAGCTGGGACACTAGGCGGACTGAAGCTTTCTTT,.,TRBJ1-1,.,TRBV5-4
CASSLVLDSTDTQYF,TGTGCCAGCAGCTTAGTCCTAGACAGCACAGATACGCAGTATTTT,.,TRBJ2-3,.,TRBV11-2
CASSPQGTISGNTIYF,TGTGCCAGCTCACCACAGGGGACTATCTCTGGAAACACCATATATTTT,.,TRBJ1-3,.,TRBV18
CASSPSTGYNEQFF,TGTGCCAGCAGCCCATCGACAGGCTACAATGAGCAGTTCTTC,.,TRBJ2-1,.,TRBV7-8
CASSPSQGAADTQYF,TGTGCCAGCAGTCCTTCACAGGGGGCGGCAGATACGCAGTATTTT,TRBD1,TRBJ2-3,.,TRBV5-5
CASTTDGGTEAFF,TGCGCCAGCACCACGGACGGGGGCACTGAAGCTTTCTTT,.,TRBJ1-1,.,TRBV4-1
CASNRGNTEAFF,TGTGCCAGCAACAGGGGGAACACTGAAGCTTTCTTT,TRBD1,TRBJ1-1,.,TRBV2
CASRDASGGAGEQFF,TGTGCCAGCAGGGACGCTAGCGGGGGGGCAGGTGAGCAGTTCTTC,TRBD2,TRBJ2-1,once,TRBV5-4
CAISEMPGGLYEQYF,TGTGCCATCAGTGAGATGCCGGGGGGGCTCTACGAGCAGTACTTC,TRBD2,TRBJ2-7,few,TRBV10-3
CASSRQGVRNEKLFF,TGTGCCAGCAGTCGACAGGGGGTGAGAAATGAAAAACTGTTTTTT,TRBD1,TRBJ1-4,.,TRBV6-6
CATSDSSGTAHNEQFF,TGTGCCACCAGTGATTCCTCCGGGACAGCGCACAATGAGCAGTTCTTC,TRBD1,TRBJ2-1,once,TRBV24-1
CASSPGAQGRGAFF,TGTGCCAGCAGCCCCGGAGCGCAGGGGAGAGGTGCTTTCTTT,.,TRBJ1-1,.,TRBV6-6
CACFLEAGNTIYF,.,.,TRBJ1-3,.,TRBV30
CSVRNTGELFF,TGCAGCGTGAGAAACACCGGGGAGCTGTTTTTT,.,TRBJ2-2,once,TRBV29-1
CASRDDRDGTEAFF,TGTGCCAGCAGAGACGACAGGGACGGTACTGAAGCTTTCTTT,TRBD1,TRBJ1-1,.,TRBV2
CASSLALRDRYTDTQYF,TGTGCCAGCAGCTTGGCCCTCAGGGATAGATACACAGATACGCAGTATTTT,.,TRBJ2-3,.,TRBV5-4
CASSPEGQSPNYGYTF,TGTGCCAGCAGCCCGGAAGGACAGTCGCCTAACTATGGCTACACCTTC,.,TRBJ1-2,.,TRBV7-9
CASSPRTGYPYEQFF,TGTGCCAGCAGCCCCCGGACAGGCTATCCCTATGAGCAGTTCTTC,TRBD1,TRBJ2-1,few,TRBV7-9
CSASTTSSYNSPLHF,TGCAGTGCTAGTACCACTAGCTCCTATAATTCACCCCTCCACTTT,.,TRBJ1-6,.,TRBV20-1
CASSPGTGNVLTF,TGCGCCAGCAGTCCCGGGACAGGGAACGTCCTGACTTTC,TRBD1,TRBJ2-6,.,TRBV10-1
CASSTGQGLRGDGYF,TGTGCCAGCTCTACCGGTCAGGGACTAAGGGGCGACGGTTACTTC,TRBD2,TRBJ2-7,.,TRBV18
CASSPQAYEQYF,TGCGCCAGCAGCCCACAGGCCTACGAGCAGTACTTC,.,TRBJ2-7,.,TRBV5-1
CASSRLGGGHPYNEQFF,TGTGCCAGCAGCAGGCTCGGCGGGGGGCACCCCTACAATGAGCAGTTCTTC,TRBD2,TRBJ2-1,.,TRBV7-8
CASSLEGDLALHF,TGCGCCAGCAGCTTGGAGGGGGATCTGGCCCTCCACTTT,.,TRBJ1-6,.,TRBV5-1
CASSLVGRGVEKLFF,TGTGCCAGCAGCTTGGTCGGCAGGGGGGTTGAAAAACTGTTTTTT,TRBD1,TRBJ1-4,.,TRBV7-2
CASSPKRRLQETQYF,TGTGCCAGCAGCCCAAAAAGGCGGCTACAAGAGACCCAGTACTTC,.,TRBJ2-5,.,TRBV7-9
CASSQEAGSSYEQYF,TGCGCCAGCAGCCAAGAGGCGGGGTCCTCCTACGAGCAGTACTTC,.,TRBJ2-7,few,TRBV4-1
CASSAKTGSGGSPLHF,TGTGCCAGCAGTGCCAAGACAGGGTCTGGGGGATCACCCCTCCACTTT,TRBD1,TRBJ1-6,.,TRBV6-1
CASSLGLGGETQYF,TGTGCCAGCAGCTTAGGGCTAGGGGGAGAGACCCAGTACTTC,.,TRBJ2-5,.,TRBV11-2
CASSNHRVGFGYGYTF,TGTGCCAGCAGCAACCACAGGGTCGGTTTTGGCTATGGCTACACCTTC,.,TRBJ1-2,.,TRBV3-1/TRBV3-2
CASSQDFRTDTQYF,TGTGCCAGCAGCCAAGACTTTCGCACAGATACGCAGTATTTT,.,TRBJ2-3,few,TRBV3-1/TRBV3-2
CATSTGIYNEQFF,TGCGCCACCTCCACCGGGATCTACAATGAGCAGTTCTTC,.,TRBJ2-1,.,TRBV10-1
CATSREAGSSYEQYF,TGTGCCACCAGCAGAGAGGCGGGGAGCTCCTACGAGCAGTACTTC,.,TRBJ2-7,.,TRBV15
CASSSDEGALTEAFF,TGCGCCAGCAGCTCGGACGAGGGGGCTCTAACTGAAGCTTTCTTT,TRBD1,TRBJ1-1,.,TRBV5-1
CASSQGRTGNSPLHF,TGTGCCAGCAGCCAAGGGCGAACAGGGAATTCACCCCTCCACTTT,.,TRBJ1-6,.,TRBV3-1/TRBV3-2
CASRLPTATDTQYF,TGTGCCAGCAGGCTTCCTACTGCCACAGATACGCAGTATTTT,.,TRBJ2-3,.,TRBV6-5
CAWTGGRADTQYF,TGTGCCTGGACGGGCGGGAGGGCTGATACGCAGTATTTT,TRBD2,TRBJ2-3,.,TRBV30
CASSQSTGSQPQHF,TGTGCCAGCAGCCAATCGACAGGGAGTCAGCCCCAGCATTTT,TRBD1,TRBJ1-5,.,TRBV3-1/TRBV3-2
CASSFTGTGGNIQYF,TGTGCCAGCAGTTTCACCGGGACGGGGGGGAACATTCAGTACTTC,TRBD2,TRBJ2-4,.,TRBV28